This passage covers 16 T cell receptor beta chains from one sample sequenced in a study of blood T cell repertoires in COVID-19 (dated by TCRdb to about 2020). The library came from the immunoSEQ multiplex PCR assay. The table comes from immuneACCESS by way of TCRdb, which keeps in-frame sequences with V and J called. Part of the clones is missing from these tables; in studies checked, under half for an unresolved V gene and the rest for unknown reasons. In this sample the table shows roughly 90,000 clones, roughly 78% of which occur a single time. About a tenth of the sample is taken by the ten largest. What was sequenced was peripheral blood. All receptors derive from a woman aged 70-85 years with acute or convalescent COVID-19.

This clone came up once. CDR3 nucleotide sequence: TGTGCCAGCTGGGGGCTAAACACCATATATTTT. This sequence encodes CASWGLNTIYF. The chain is built from TRBV28 and TRBJ1-3; a weak D match, TRBD1 (6 bases). The CDR3 runs 11 residues. Deletions cut 8 bases from V and 6 bases from J, with 8 bases between. Germline CDR1 MDHEN, CDR2 SYDVKM.

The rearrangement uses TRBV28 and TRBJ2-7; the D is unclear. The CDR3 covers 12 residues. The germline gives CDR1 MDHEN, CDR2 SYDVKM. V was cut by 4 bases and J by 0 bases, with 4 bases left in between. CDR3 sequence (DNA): TGTGCCAGCAGTTCCGGCTCCTACGAGCAGTACTTC. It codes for CASSSGSYEQYF.

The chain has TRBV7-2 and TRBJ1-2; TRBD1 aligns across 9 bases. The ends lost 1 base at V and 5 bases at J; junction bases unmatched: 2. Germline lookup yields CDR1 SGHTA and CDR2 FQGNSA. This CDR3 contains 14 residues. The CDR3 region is CASSLVGQGYGYTF. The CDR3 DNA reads TGTGCCAGCAGCTTAGTGGGACAGGGTTATGGCTACACCTTC.

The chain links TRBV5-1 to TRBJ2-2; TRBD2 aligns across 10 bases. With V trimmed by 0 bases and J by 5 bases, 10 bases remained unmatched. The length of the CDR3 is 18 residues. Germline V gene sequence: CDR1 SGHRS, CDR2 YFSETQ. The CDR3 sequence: CASSLEASVAGGTGELFF. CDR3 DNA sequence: TGCGCCAGCAGCTTGGAGGCCTCGGTAGCGGGGGGTACCGGGGAGCTGTTTTTT.

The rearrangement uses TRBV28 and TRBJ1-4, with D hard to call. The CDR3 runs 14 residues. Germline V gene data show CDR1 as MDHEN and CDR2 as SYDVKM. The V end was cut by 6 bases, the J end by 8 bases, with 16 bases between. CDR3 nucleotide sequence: TGTGCCAGCAGCCCGGGAGGAGGGAGGGAAAAACTGTTTTTT. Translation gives CASSPGGGREKLFF.

CDR3 region: CASSFPQGSGANVLTF. Here the CDR3 DNA reads TGTGCCAGCAGTTTTCCCCAGGGCTCTGGGGCCAACGTCCTGACTTTC. The chain combines TRBV7-8 with TRBJ2-6, with D perhaps TRBD1 (5 bases). Germline assignment: CDR1 SGHVS and CDR2 FQNEAQ. V was trimmed by 6 bases and J by 0 bases, leaving 12 bases between them. CDR3 length: 16 residues.

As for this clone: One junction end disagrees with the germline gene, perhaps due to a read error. CDR3: CASSPSRNYGYTF. CDR3 DNA sequence: TGTGCCAGCAGCCCCTCACGTAACTACGGCTACACCTTC. The chain carries TRBV6-5 and TRBJ1-2; D gene ambiguous. CDR1 and CDR2 (germline): MNHEY, SVGAGI. The CDR3 is made up of 13 amino acids.

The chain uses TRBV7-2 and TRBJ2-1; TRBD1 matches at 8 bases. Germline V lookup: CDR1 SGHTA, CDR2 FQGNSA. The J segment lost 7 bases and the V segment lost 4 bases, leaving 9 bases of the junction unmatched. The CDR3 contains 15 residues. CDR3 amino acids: CASSSQGALRNEQFF. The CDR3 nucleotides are TGTGCCAGCAGCTCGCAGGGGGCGTTAAGAAATGAGCAGTTCTTC.

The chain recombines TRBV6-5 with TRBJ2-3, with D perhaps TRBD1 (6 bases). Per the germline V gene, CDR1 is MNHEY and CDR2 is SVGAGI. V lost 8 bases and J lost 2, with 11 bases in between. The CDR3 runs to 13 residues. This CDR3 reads CASSGTYTDTQYF. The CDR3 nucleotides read TGTGCCAGCTCCGGGACATACACAGATACGCAGTATTTT.

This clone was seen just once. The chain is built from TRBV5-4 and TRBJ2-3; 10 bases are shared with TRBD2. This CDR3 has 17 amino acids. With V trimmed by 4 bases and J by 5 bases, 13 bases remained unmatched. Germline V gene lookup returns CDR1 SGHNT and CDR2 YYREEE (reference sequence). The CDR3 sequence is CASSREAGGPLIDTQYF. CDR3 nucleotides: TGTGCCAGCAGCCGAGAAGCGGGGGGGCCGCTCATAGATACGCAGTATTTT.

CDR3 sequence reads: CASSETSGLTDTQYF. CDR3 in DNA: TGTGCCAGCAGTGAAACAAGCGGACTCACAGATACGCAGTATTTT. The V call is TRBV6-1, the J call TRBJ2-3, with D maybe TRBD2 (5 bases). The CDR3 length is 15 residues. Germline V gene data show CDR1 as MNHNS and CDR2 as SASEGT. Trimming removed 2 bases at V and 2 bases at J, with 11 bases between.

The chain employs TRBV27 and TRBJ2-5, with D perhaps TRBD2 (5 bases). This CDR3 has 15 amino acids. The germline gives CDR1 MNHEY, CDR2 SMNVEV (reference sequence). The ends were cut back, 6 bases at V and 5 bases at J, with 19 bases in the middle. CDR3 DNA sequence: TGTGCCAGCAGCTTCCTCCCACTAGGTCCTGAGACCCAGTACTTC. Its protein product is CASSFLPLGPETQYF.

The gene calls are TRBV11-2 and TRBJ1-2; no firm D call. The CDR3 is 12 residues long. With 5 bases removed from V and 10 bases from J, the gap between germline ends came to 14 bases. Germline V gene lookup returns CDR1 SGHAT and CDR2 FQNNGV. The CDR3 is CASSTTSVDYTF. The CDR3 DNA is TGTGCCAGCAGCACAACCAGCGTGGACTACACCTTC.

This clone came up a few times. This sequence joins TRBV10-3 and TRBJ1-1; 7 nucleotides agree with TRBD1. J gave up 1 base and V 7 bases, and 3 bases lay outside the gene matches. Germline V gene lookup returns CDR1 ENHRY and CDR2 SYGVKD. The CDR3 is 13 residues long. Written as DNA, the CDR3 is TGTGCCATCAAGAAGGGGGCGAACACTGAAGCTTTCTTT. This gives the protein CAIKKGANTEAFF.

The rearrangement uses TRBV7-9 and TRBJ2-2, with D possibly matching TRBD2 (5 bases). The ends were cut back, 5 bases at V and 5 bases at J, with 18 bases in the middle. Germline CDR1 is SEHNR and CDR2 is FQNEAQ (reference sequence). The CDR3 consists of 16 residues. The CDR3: CASSLPTGFSTGELFF. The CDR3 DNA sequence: TGTGCCAGCAGCCTTCCTACGGGGTTTTCTACCGGGGAGCTGTTTTTT.

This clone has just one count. This CDR3 reads CASSLGPGLAYTGELFF. The CDR3 DNA sequence: TGTGCCAGCAGCTTAGGACCGGGACTAGCATACACCGGGGAGCTGTTTTTT. The chain recombines TRBV11-2 with TRBJ2-2; TRBD2 matches at 9 bases. This CDR3 has 17 residues. The germline CDR1 and CDR2 sequences are SGHAT and FQNNGV. J gave up 3 bases and V 1 base, and 6 bases lay outside the gene matches.